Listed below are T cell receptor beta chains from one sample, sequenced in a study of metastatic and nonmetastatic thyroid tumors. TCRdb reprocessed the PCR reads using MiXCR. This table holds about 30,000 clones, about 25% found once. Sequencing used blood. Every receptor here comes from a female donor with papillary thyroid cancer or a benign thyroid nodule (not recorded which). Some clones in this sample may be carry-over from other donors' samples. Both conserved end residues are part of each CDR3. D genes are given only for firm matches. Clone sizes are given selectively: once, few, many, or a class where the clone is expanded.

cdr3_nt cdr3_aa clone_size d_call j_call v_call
TGTGCCACAAGAGACTACAATGAGCAGTTCTTC CATRDYNEQFF many NA TRBJ2-1 TRBV27
TGCGCCAGCAGCCACTCGAGCTGGGCGAACACCGGGGAGCTGTTTTTT CASSHSSWANTGELFF once NA TRBJ2-2 TRBV4-3
TGTGCCAGCAGTTCGTGGACTTCCTACACCGGGGAGCTGTTTTTT CASSSWTSYTGELFF many NA TRBJ2-2 TRBV27
TGTGCCAGCAGCGGCGTTGGGGGCTACGAGCAGTACTTC CASSGVGGYEQYF many NA TRBJ2-7 TRBV9
TGTGCCAGCAGCCCATACAGGGACACCTGGAGTGGCTACACCTTC CASSPYRDTWSGYTF NA NA TRBJ1-2 TRBV6-1
TGTGCCTGGTCCCCAGTCGGGGGCTACGAGCAGTACTTC CAWSPVGGYEQYF NA NA TRBJ2-7 TRBV30
TGCAGTGCTAGACCCTGGACTAGCGGGAACACCGGGCAGCTGTTTTTT CSARPWTSGNTGQLFF NA TRBD2 TRBJ2-2 TRBV20-1
TGCAGTGCTCCGAGGGGGCATTTGTGTGGCTACACCTTC CSAPRGHLCGYTF NA TRBD1 TRBJ1-2 TRBV20-1
TGTGCCTGGGCTCGAAACACCATATATTTT CAWARNTIYF many NA TRBJ1-3 TRBV30
TGTGCCAGCAGCTTCTTCAATGAGCAGTTCTTC CASSFFNEQFF many NA TRBJ2-1 TRBV7-2
TGTGCCAGCAGCTTAGCGGGGTTGACAGATACGCAGTATTTT CASSLAGLTDTQYF many NA TRBJ2-3 TRBV7-2
TGTGCCAGTAGTTTACCTGGGGGAGTGGCAGATACGCAGTATTTT CASSLPGGVADTQYF NA NA TRBJ2-3 TRBV19
TGCGCCAGCAGCCCCCCCCCACGACAAGGGGCTAACGAGCAGTACTTC CASSPPPRQGANEQYF medium-sized NA TRBJ2-7 TRBV5-1
TGTGCCTGGAGTGTACCGGGACGGACAACCAACACTGAAGCTTTCTTT CAWSVPGRTTNTEAFF NA NA TRBJ1-1 TRBV30
TGCAGTGATAGAGATTTCGGGCGCGGGAGCGATGAGCAGTTCTTC CSDRDFGRGSDEQFF NA TRBD2 TRBJ2-1 TRBV20-1
TGTGCCAGTAGTATTAACCGGGGGGAAGGAAACACCATATATTTT CASSINRGEGNTIYF many NA TRBJ1-3 TRBV19
TGTGCCAGCAGCCCCCCGGGGGTTGCAGATACGCAGTATTTT CASSPPGVADTQYF many NA TRBJ2-3 TRBV11-2
TGTGCCAGCAGCTTAACTGGGGGCTCACCCCTCCACTTT CASSLTGGSPLHF many NA TRBJ1-6 TRBV3-1
TGTGCCAGCAGCTTATTGGGGCTACAAGAGACCCAGTACTTC CASSLLGLQETQYF NA NA TRBJ2-5 TRBV7-3
TGTGCCAGCAGTCGGACAGGGGTACATGGGAACACTGAAGCTTTCTTT CASSRTGVHGNTEAFF many TRBD1 TRBJ1-1 TRBV28
TGTGCCAGCAGCCCCCGAGCGGGAGGGCTGAGCTACGAGCAGTACTTC CASSPRAGGLSYEQYF many TRBD2 TRBJ2-7 TRBV9
TGTGCCTGGAGTGTAGGGGGCCGGGATGAAAAACTGTTTTTT CAWSVGGRDEKLFF once TRBD1 TRBJ1-4 TRBV30
TGCGCCAGCAGTTCGACTAGCGGGAGGGCATCCTACAATGAGCAGTTCTTC CASSSTSGRASYNEQFF many TRBD2 TRBJ2-1 TRBV10-1
TGTGCCAGCAGTTTTAAGGTTAGCGGGAGGTTGGATGAGCAGTTCTTC CASSFKVSGRLDEQFF many TRBD2 TRBJ2-1 TRBV12-3/TRBV12-4
TGTGCCAGCAGTGCACAACACCCCGGGGCTAGCGGGAGTTACGAGCAGTACTTC CASSAQHPGASGSYEQYF few TRBD2 TRBJ2-7 TRBV6-1
TGCGCAAGCAGTACCTCGCCTACTCCTGGGACACGCTCCTACGAGCAGTACTTC CASSTSPTPGTRSYEQYF NA NA TRBJ2-7 TRBV5-1
TGTGCCAGTAGTAGACCGGGACCCCAGACCTATGGCTACACCTTC CASSRPGPQTYGYTF medium-sized NA TRBJ1-2 TRBV19
TGCGCCAGCAGCTTGATTGTGGGCCAGCCCCAGCATTTT CASSLIVGQPQHF many NA TRBJ1-5 TRBV5-1
TGTGCCAGTACCGAGGGTGGGTCTCGACAGCCCCAGCATTTT CASTEGGSRQPQHF few NA TRBJ1-5 TRBV19
TGCGCCAGCAGCTTGGTAGGAGGGGCCAACGTCCTGACTTTC CASSLVGGANVLTF many NA TRBJ2-6 TRBV5-1
TGTGCCAGCAGTTTATCGGAGACGACTGAAGCTTTCTTT CASSLSETTEAFF many NA TRBJ1-1 TRBV28
TGTGCCAGCAGTTCGGCACGGGGTTGGCAGCCCCAGCATTTT CASSSARGWQPQHF many NA TRBJ1-5 TRBV28